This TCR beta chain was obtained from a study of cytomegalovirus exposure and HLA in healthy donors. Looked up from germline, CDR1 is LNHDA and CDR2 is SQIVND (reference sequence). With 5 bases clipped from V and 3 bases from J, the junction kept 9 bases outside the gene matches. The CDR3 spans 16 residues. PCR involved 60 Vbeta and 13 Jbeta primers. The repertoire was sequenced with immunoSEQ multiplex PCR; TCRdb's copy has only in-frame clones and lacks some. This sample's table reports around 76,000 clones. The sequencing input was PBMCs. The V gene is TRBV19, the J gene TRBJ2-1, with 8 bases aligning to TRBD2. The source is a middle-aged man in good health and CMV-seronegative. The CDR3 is CASSLGSGSYYNEQFF. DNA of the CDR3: TGTGCCAGTAGTCTAGGGAGCGGGAGTTACTACAATGAGCAGTTCTTC.